This TCR beta chain was identified in a study of beta chain features in type 1 diabetes. Broader study findings: Shortening that was moderate but significant affected the TCRB CDR3s of Type 1 diabetes patients in all four CD4+ subsets. Individuals with type 1 diabetes displayed fewer insertions and more deletions at VDJ junctions.

Germline V gene data show CDR1 as MNHEY and CDR2 as SMNVEV (reference sequence). Trimming left V 5 bases short and J 3 bases short, with 10 bases between. There are 13 residues in the CDR3. Turning to this clone: Its antigen is undetermined.

The study reverse transcribed the entire isolated RNA, so it sequenced expressed TCRB transcripts. Only in-frame clones appear in the TCRdb table, and some are missing; sequencing was by immunoSEQ multiplex PCR. The sample shows under 300,000 clones, about 15% of them seen only once. Purity (above 98%) was reached by all sorted populations. Specimen: naive CD4+ T cells from blood. This TCR came from a man aged 25-40 years with type 1 diabetes. This sequence joins TRBV27 and TRBJ1-2; unclear D gene. Here the CDR3 DNA reads TGTGCCAGCAGTGCAGGATACTACTATGGCTACACCTTC. Translated: CASSAGYYYGYTF.